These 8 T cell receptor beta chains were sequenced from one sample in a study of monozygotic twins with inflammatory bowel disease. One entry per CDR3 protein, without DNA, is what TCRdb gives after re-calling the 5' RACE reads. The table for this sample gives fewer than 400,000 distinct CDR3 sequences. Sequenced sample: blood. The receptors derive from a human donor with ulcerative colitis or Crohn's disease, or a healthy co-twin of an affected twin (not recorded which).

CDR3 residues: CSVAYRDRGHEQYF. The gene calls are TRBV29-1 and TRBJ2-7; TCRdb proposes TRBD1, but this gene call is untestable without DNA. In germline, CDR1 is SQVTM, CDR2 ANQGSEA. This CDR3 contains 14 residues.

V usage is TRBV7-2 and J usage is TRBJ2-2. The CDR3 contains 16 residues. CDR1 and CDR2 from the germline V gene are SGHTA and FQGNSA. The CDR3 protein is CASSLAATSNTGELFF.

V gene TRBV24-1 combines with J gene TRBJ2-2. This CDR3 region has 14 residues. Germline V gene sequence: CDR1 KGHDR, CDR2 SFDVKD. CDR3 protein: CATSDLSDTGELFF.

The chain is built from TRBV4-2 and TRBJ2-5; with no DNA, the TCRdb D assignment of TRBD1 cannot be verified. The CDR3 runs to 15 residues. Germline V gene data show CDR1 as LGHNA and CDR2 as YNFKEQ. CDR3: CASSQTGGAIETQYF.

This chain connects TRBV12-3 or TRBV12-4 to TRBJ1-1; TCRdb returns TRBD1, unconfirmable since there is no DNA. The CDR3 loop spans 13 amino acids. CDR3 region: CASTLGLSTEAFF.

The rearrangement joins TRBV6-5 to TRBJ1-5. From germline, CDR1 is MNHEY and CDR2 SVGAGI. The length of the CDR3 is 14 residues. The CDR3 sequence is CASSLTISNQPQHF.

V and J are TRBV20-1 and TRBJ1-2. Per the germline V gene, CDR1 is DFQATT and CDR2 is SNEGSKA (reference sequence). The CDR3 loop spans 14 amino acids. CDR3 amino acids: CSARGVTEDYGYTF.

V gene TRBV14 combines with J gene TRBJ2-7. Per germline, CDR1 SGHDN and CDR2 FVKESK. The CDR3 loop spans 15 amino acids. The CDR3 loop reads CASSQNPGSRVEQYF.